This T cell receptor beta chain was retrieved from a study of identical twins. General study findings and limits: Clonotypes of the beta chain that were abundant in cord blood carried fewer insertions (memory repertoires showed none).

This clonotype was seen a few times. Its antigen is undetermined. CDR3 length: 14 residues. The J segment lost 3 bases and the V segment lost 0 bases, leaving 4 bases of the junction unmatched. In germline, CDR1 is DFQATT, CDR2 SNEGSKA (reference sequence). MiXCR was run by TCRdb on the 5' RACE reads, yielding one entry per CDR3 protein. Of 1,800,000 or so distinct CDR3 sequences in the sample, less than 40% were seen once. The receptor comes from a newborn girl in good health. Sequenced input: cord blood. V and J are TRBV20-1 and TRBJ1-1; 7 bases line up with TRBD1. DNA of the CDR3: TGCAGTGCTAGAGATGGGACAGCCTACACTGAAGCTTTCTTT. Protein product: CSARDGTAYTEAFF.